This TCR beta chain was recovered during a study of cytomegalovirus exposure and HLA in healthy donors (TCRdb year 2017). Background for the entire study: A later analysis indicated that the 95 to 150 validation repertoires were generated on the platform also employed for the roughly 730 repertoires of the first cohort. The study combined high-throughput TCR immunosequencing, statistical association of individual TCRs with disease status, and machine learning to predict cytomegalovirus infection status. A separate validation cohort of more than 100 different subjects was used in addition to the 666-subject first cohort. The aim of the study was to test whether cataloging public T cell receptors could identify signatures of past pathogen exposure.

As to this clone: Its antigen remains unidentified. No much larger clone is present one base from it, and per-base qualities are unavailable.

On the study overall, not on this receptor specifically: The authors suggested that the approach could potentially be extended to other disease states and immunological phenotypes. Most TCR sequences were observed very rarely across donors, whereas some public TCRs were present in many individuals. A later analysis found that TCRs clustered in the first cohort also tended to co-occur in the 130 or so validation repertoires, with 94% of cluster scores above 0. Cytomegalovirus status was reported to be diagnosed by the classifier with high specificity and sensitivity in both the original and validation cohorts. In vitro tests confirmed that a few of the cytomegalovirus-associated TCR beta chains recognize cytomegalovirus antigens. The study gave a list of some 150 TCR beta chains associated with cytomegalovirus. The validation cohort had no HLA typing available for a later analysis, so co-occurrence within that cohort was assessed over all 120 or so repertoires.

Libraries were built with the immunoSEQ multiplex PCR assay. Processing in the source paper ran as follows. To diagnose cytomegalovirus status from the catalog of TCR beta chain sequences, a statistical classification framework was built. TCRdb obtained this table from immuneACCESS and retained in-frame rearrangements with V and J assigned. These tables miss some clones; where compared with another copy, unresolved V genes account for less than half of the shortfall, and the remainder is unexplained. The DNA was the basis for D and trimming; V, J and clone size are from that table. The sample table contains fewer than 100,000 clones; only one count was recorded for under 95% of them. The leading ten clones occupy roughly 1.9% of the sample. Donors formed part of the validation cohort, which comprised 120 subjects and was distinct from the first cohort of fewer than 750 subjects. Compared with germline, V lacks 3 bases and J lacks 8 bases; bases without a gene match: 13. CDR1 SGHRS and CDR2 YFSETQ were looked up in the germline V gene. Spanning cysteine to phenylalanine, the CDR3 consists of 16 amino acids. Here the CDR3 DNA is all that survives: 48 bases in frame from base 1.

The source of this sequence is a man under 40 in good health and CMV-seronegative. The chain is made from TRBV5-1 and TRBJ1-2; TRBD1 lines up with 10 middle nucleotides. The sequenced sample consisted of PBMCs. The base sequence is TGCGCCAGCAGCTCTAGCTCCGGGACAGGGGCTTACGGCTACACCTTC. Translated, this gives CASSSSSGTGAYGYTF.